This TCR beta chain was sequenced for a study of OX40 agonist ivuxolimab in advanced cancers. Overall study context: Allowance was made for prior anti-PD-1, anti-PD-L1 or anti-CTLA-4 therapy, and 40% to 45% had some. Study results and limitations: Researchers report that CD8+ T cells had, on average, more expanded clones than CD4+. Within 6 weeks, CD4+ and CD8+ blood T cells expanded clonally at 0.1 to 3.0 mg/kg.

This table comes from immunoSEQ multiplex PCR, and its TCRdb copy is limited to in-frame clones, with some not included. The repertoire has 8,000 or so clones, 90% of them found once; the top ten carry around 4%. Of note for this clone: No antigen is known for it.

If patients had autoimmune disease history or systemic immunosuppression, they were excluded. Deletions cut 2 bases from V and 5 bases from J, with 10 bases between. The germline CDR1 and CDR2 sequences are GTSNPN and SVGIG (reference sequence). The CDR3 sequence is 12 residues long. The gene calls are TRBV30 and TRBJ2-7, with unresolved D. The TCR comes from an adult with an advanced solid tumor such as melanoma, head and neck, liver or kidney cancer. The sequences come from CD4+ or CD8+ T cells sorted from blood, collected in a trial of the OX40 agonist ivuxolimab. CDR3 protein: CAWSYVYDEQYF. The CDR3 DNA follows: TGTGCCTGGAGTTACGTTTACGACGAGCAGTACTTC.